A single sample is the source of the 24 T cell receptor beta chains below, sequenced in a study of T cell clonotyping in hematopoietic cell transplantation. Produced via immunoSEQ multiplex PCR; TCRdb's table is partial and in-frame only. The data hold 25,000 to 35,000 clones, with nearly 97% observed a single time. Material for sequencing was peripheral blood mononuclear cells. The receptors here all came from a man over 45 in good health. Some clones in this sample may be carry-over from other donors' samples.

This clone was seen a single time. V gene TRBV27 combines with J gene TRBJ2-7; TRBD1 agrees at 10 bases. Per germline, CDR1 MNHEY and CDR2 SMNVEV (reference sequence). The CDR3 loop spans 14 amino acids. J gave up 4 bases and V 6 bases, and 6 bases lay outside the gene matches. The CDR3 DNA follows: TGTGCCAGCAGGTTTGGGACAGGGGAGTACGAGCAGTACTTC. Amino acid sequence: CASRFGTGEYEQYF.

The CDR3 region is CASSQSGHQPQHF. The CDR3 DNA follows: TGCGCCAGCAGCCAAAGTGGGCACCAGCCCCAGCATTTT. J is TRBJ1-5 and V is TRBV4-3; no clear D gene. The V end lost 2 bases, the J end lost 7 bases, and 9 bases lay between the germline ends. This CDR3 is built from 13 residues. CDR1 is LGHNA and CDR2 is YSLEER in the germline V gene.

This clone was found once. The V call is TRBV19, the J call TRBJ1-3; TRBD1 aligns across 11 bases. The length of the CDR3 is 17 residues. Germline lookup yields CDR1 LNHDA and CDR2 SQIVND (reference sequence). V dropped 5 bases and J dropped 0; count of bases not matched to a gene: 6. The CDR3 spells CASSGRTGGGSGNTIYF. Written as DNA, the CDR3 is TGTGCCAGTAGTGGAAGGACAGGGGGCGGCTCTGGAAACACCATATATTTT.

V is TRBV7-9 and J is TRBJ1-1, with TRBD1 as a possible D gene (5 bases). The V end was cut by 5 bases, the J end by 6 bases, with 10 bases between. From germline, CDR1 is SEHNR and CDR2 FQNEAQ (reference sequence). This CDR3 contains 12 residues. CDR3 residues: CASSPETAEAFF. The DNA for the CDR3 is TGTGCCAGCAGCCCCGAGACAGCTGAAGCTTTCTTT.

In regard to this clone: At the DNA level, this CDR3 is encoded by other sequences in the same sample as well. The chain is built from TRBV7-9 and TRBJ1-5, with a tentative D call TRBD1 (5 bases). This CDR3 is 15 amino acids long. V dropped 1 base and J dropped 0 bases, with 7 bases sitting between them. CDR1 SEHNR and CDR2 FQNEAQ come from the germline V gene (reference sequence). This CDR3 is CASSLGGYSNQPQHF. The CDR3 region has the DNA TGTGCCAGCAGCTTAGGGGGCTATAGCAATCAGCCCCAGCATTTT.

This clone was counted a single time. The chain links TRBV2 to TRBJ1-5; TRBD1 aligns across 8 bases. V was pared by 6 bases and J by 7 bases, with 8 bases of the junction left unmatched. This CDR3 is built from 14 residues. The V gene's germline CDR1 is SNHLY and CDR2 FYNNEI. The CDR3 here is CASSGQGAGQPQHF. CDR3 sequence (DNA): TGTGCCAGCAGCGGACAGGGTGCAGGACAGCCCCAGCATTTT.

The V and J genes are TRBV7-2 and TRBJ1-3, with 7 bases matching TRBD1. Germline lookup yields CDR1 SGHTA and CDR2 FQGNSA. This CDR3 contains 16 residues. V shed 4 bases and J 1 base; nucleotides not matched to a gene: 7. This CDR3 reads CASSSNRGSSGNTIYF. The DNA of the CDR3 is TGTGCCAGCAGCTCTAACAGGGGTAGTTCTGGAAACACCATATATTTT.

V and J are TRBV6-5 and TRBJ1-2, with TRBD1 matching over 7 bases. In germline, CDR1 is MNHEY, CDR2 SVGAGI. CDR3 length: 15 amino acids. The trim removed 2 bases at V and 2 bases at J, leaving 5 bases unmatched. CDR3 sequence: CASSYRGQRNYGYTF. As DNA, the CDR3 is TGTGCCAGCAGTTACCGGGGACAGCGGAACTATGGCTACACCTTC.

V usage is TRBV9 and J usage is TRBJ1-1; 11 bases fit TRBD1. The germline V gene has CDR1 SGDLS and CDR2 YYNGEE. V lost 3 bases, J lost 1 base, and 8 bases stayed unmatched. The CDR3 extends over 17 amino acids. The CDR3 region has the DNA TGTGCCAGCAGCGGCCCACGGGACAGGGGGTCGAACACTGAAGCTTTCTTT. This codes for CASSGPRDRGSNTEAFF.

This clone has a single count. The chain links TRBV5-4 to TRBJ1-5, with D hard to call. V was shortened by 4 bases and J by 1 base, with 9 bases between the two germline ends. The CDR3 runs to 14 residues. From germline, CDR1 is SGHNT and CDR2 YYREEE (reference sequence). CDR3 sequence (DNA): TGTGCCAGCAGCCCCGGGGTGAGCAATCAGCCCCAGCATTTT. This sequence encodes CASSPGVSNQPQHF.

V usage is TRBV28 and J usage is TRBJ2-7; D remains ambiguous. Trimming took off 5 bases at V and 2 bases at J, with 10 bases between the two ends. The CDR3 contains 13 residues. Germline V lookup: CDR1 MDHEN, CDR2 SYDVKM. The CDR3 spells CASSPRKTYEQYF. The DNA of the CDR3 is TGTGCCAGCAGTCCCCGTAAGACCTACGAGCAGTACTTC.

This clone was seen a handful of times. The chain uses TRBV4-2 and TRBJ2-3, with 9 bases lining up with TRBD2. V lost 0 bases and J lost 4; bases outside the gene matches: 2. This CDR3 is built from 15 residues. Germline V gives CDR1 LGHNA, CDR2 YNFKEQ. CDR3 sequence: CASSQERGGPDTQYF. CDR3 in DNA: TGTGCCAGCAGCCAAGAGCGGGGGGGCCCAGATACGCAGTATTTT.

The CDR3 loop is CASSFQASSPLHF. In DNA form, the CDR3 reads TGTGCCAGCAGCTTCCAGGCAAGCTCACCCCTCCACTTT. The chain combines TRBV11-2 with TRBJ1-6, with D hard to call. The CDR3 extends over 13 amino acids. Germline CDR1 and CDR2: SGHAT and FQNNGV. Trimming removed 3 bases from V and 10 bases from J, with 10 bases in between.

The V call is TRBV7-2, the J call TRBJ2-1; 7 bases agree with TRBD1. Germline V gives CDR1 SGHTA, CDR2 FQGNSA. The ends lost 8 bases at V and 11 bases at J; junction bases unmatched: 12. The CDR3 has 13 residues. CDR3 loop: CASRTRTGVKQFF. The CDR3 bases are TGTGCCAGCCGGACCCGAACAGGGGTTAAGCAGTTCTTC.

This clone was recorded once. The J gene is TRBJ1-6, the V gene TRBV5-1; 7 bases fit TRBD1. The CDR3 has 15 amino acids. CDR1 is SGHRS, CDR2 YFSETQ, per germline. V dropped 2 bases and J dropped 8; count of bases not matched to a gene: 7. The CDR3 spells CASSFRTGNDSPLHF. The CDR3, as DNA: TGCGCCAGCAGCTTTCGGACAGGAAACGATTCACCCCTCCACTTT.

The chain uses TRBV7-2 and TRBJ1-5; D gene unclear. Trimming left V 5 bases short and J 4 bases short, with 18 bases between. The CDR3 runs 16 residues. Germline CDR1 SGHTA, CDR2 FQGNSA. For the CDR3, the DNA is TGTGCCAGCAGCACGAATCCGTGGGGTGAGAATCAGCCCCAGCATTTT. This codes for CASSTNPWGENQPQHF.

The V gene is TRBV29-1, the J gene TRBJ2-7, with TRBD1 matching 8 bases. The CDR3 contains 13 residues. The V and J ends lost 5 bases and 2 bases, in that order; junction bases with no gene match: 5. In germline, CDR1 is SQVTM, CDR2 ANQGSEA. CDR3 residues: CSVKTGETYEQYF. The CDR3 nucleotides are TGCAGCGTTAAGACAGGGGAAACCTACGAGCAGTACTTC.

CDR3 region: CAWRTGRSYGYTF. The CDR3 DNA reads TGTGCCTGGAGGACAGGGAGGTCTTATGGCTACACCTTC. The chain has TRBV30 and TRBJ1-2; 7 nucleotides line up with TRBD1. Losses at the gene ends were 3 bases for V and 5 bases for J; bases not matched to a gene: 6. Germline V gene lookup returns CDR1 GTSNPN and CDR2 SVGIG (reference sequence). The CDR3 is 13 amino acids.

The gene calls are TRBV5-1 and TRBJ2-2, with D perhaps matching TRBD2 (5 bases). The CDR3 covers 18 residues. V was pared by 1 base and J by 1 base, with 17 bases between. Per germline, CDR1 SGHRS and CDR2 YFSETQ. The CDR3 nucleotides read TGCGCCAGCAGCTTGTGGGTACTAGATAGCCTGAACACCGGGGAGCTGTTTTTT. Residues: CASSLWVLDSLNTGELFF.

The chain carries TRBV5-4 and TRBJ1-1; 8 nucleotides line up with TRBD1. Germline values: CDR1 SGHNT, CDR2 YYREEE (reference sequence). V lost 4 bases, J lost 4 bases, and 12 bases stayed unmatched. The CDR3 runs to 16 residues. CDR3 coding DNA: TGTGCCAGCAGCGACGTATCAGGGACAGGATCCACTGAAGCTTTCTTT. This codes for CASSDVSGTGSTEAFF.

This clone was seen once. No DNA is shown, since the ends of the CDR3 on it are uncertain; the CDR3 is the one TCRdb lists. The chain couples TRBV10-3 to TRBJ1-5. CDR1 is ENHRY and CDR2 is SYGVKD in the germline V gene. Ends included, the CDR3 has 14 residues. This CDR3 is CAISTSGEGQPQHF.

This clone has a single count. The gene calls are TRBV4-1 and TRBJ1-1; D unclear. Germline CDR1 MGHRA, CDR2 YSYEKL. This CDR3 is 14 amino acids long. The V end lost 0 bases, the J end lost 4 bases, and 9 bases lay between the germline ends. CDR3 nucleotides: TGCGCCAGCAGCCAAGATAGGGCGGGCACTGAAGCTTTCTTT. As protein: CASSQDRAGTEAFF.

The gene calls are TRBV5-4 and TRBJ1-5, with D possibly TRBD1 on 6 matching bases. Germline-derived CDR1 and CDR2 are SGHNT and YYREEE (reference sequence). The CDR3 sequence is 13 residues long. Trimming took off 4 bases at V and 5 bases at J, with 10 bases between the two ends. The CDR3 nucleotides are TGTGCCAGCAGCACAGGGTTGGATCAGCCCCAGCATTTT. Its protein product is CASSTGLDQPQHF.

V is TRBV6-5 and J is TRBJ1-2; the D is unclear. Trimming cost V 6 bases and J 7 bases, with 12 bases left between them. Germline V gene lookup returns CDR1 MNHEY and CDR2 SVGAGI. The CDR3 length is 12 residues. The CDR3 spells CASRIYSGGYTF. The CDR3 DNA reads TGTGCCAGCAGGATCTATAGTGGTGGCTACACCTTC.